This T cell receptor (beta chain) derives from a study of OX40 agonist ivuxolimab in advanced cancers. Study-level information: From about 20 to 79 years was the age range, with a mean of roughly 64 years, and nearly 85% were male.

This table comes from immunoSEQ multiplex PCR, and its TCRdb copy is limited to in-frame clones, with some not included. The profile shows 65,000 to 95,000 clones, about nine tenths of them singletons. There are 14 residues in the CDR3. Between the trimmed V and J ends, which lost 6 bases and 0 bases, there was a span of 12 bases. Germline V gene lookup returns CDR1 MNHEY and CDR2 SVGAGI. Collection of blood occurred at baseline, at cycle 4 day 1, and at cycle 7 day 1. Turning to this clone: Its antigen is not identified.

Overall study findings and caveats: CD4+ and CD8+ blood T cells expanded clonally by week 6 at 0.1 to 3.0 mg/kg. Expanded peripheral T cells had an undetermined antigen specificity.

The TCR originated in an adult with an advanced solid tumor such as melanoma, head and neck, liver or kidney cancer. Sample: CD4+ or CD8+ T cells sorted from blood, taken in a trial of the OX40 agonist ivuxolimab. The chain links TRBV6-5 to TRBJ2-7, with TRBD2 as a possible D gene (6 bases). The CDR3 DNA is TGTGCCAGCAGACGAACCGGGAGCTCCTACGAGCAGTACTTC. As protein: CASRRTGSSYEQYF.